The source of this TCR beta chain is a study of CD8+CD57+ T cells in acquired aplastic anemia. Findings and caveats of the study: Significance was not reached for CD8+ Simpson's diversity between patients and controls.

Whoever was chosen for sequencing had shown CD8+CD57+ cell expansion by flow cytometry. Severe acquired aplastic anemia affected all patients. Turning to this clonotype: The antigen remains undetermined.

Genomic DNA served as template for TCR beta VDJ and CDR3 profiling. TCRdb used MiXCR to reprocess the reads, holding one entry per CDR3 protein. The sample yields roughly 200,000 distinct CDR3 sequences, about three fifths seen once. The germline CDR1 and CDR2 sequences are SGHRS and YFSETQ. Trimming took 9 bases from V and 2 from J; bases not matched to a gene: 6. CDR3 length: 13 amino acids. The sequence was obtained from a human donor with aplastic anemia. V usage is TRBV5-1 and J usage is TRBJ2-3, with TRBD1 matching over 7 bases. The sequenced sample was sorted CD4+, CD8+, or CD8+CD57+ T cells (not recorded which) from PBMCs. DNA of the CDR3: TGCGCCACTAGACAGGGAACCACAGATACGCAGTATTTT. Its translation: CATRQGTTDTQYF.